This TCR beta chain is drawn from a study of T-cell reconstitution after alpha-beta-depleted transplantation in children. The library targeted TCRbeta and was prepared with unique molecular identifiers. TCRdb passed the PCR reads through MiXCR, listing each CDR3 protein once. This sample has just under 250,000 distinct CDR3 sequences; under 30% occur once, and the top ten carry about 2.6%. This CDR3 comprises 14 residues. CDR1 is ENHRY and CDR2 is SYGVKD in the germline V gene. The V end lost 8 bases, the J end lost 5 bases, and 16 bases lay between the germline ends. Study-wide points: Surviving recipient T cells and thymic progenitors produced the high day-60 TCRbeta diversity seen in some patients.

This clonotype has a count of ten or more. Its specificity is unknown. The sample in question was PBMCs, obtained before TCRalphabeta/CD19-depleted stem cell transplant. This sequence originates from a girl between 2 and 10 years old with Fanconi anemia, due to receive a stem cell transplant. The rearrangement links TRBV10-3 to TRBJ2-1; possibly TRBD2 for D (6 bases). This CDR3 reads CAISGIAVNNEQFF. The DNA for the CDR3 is TGTGCCATCTCTGGAATAGCGGTTAACAATGAGCAGTTCTTC.